Listed here are 21 T cell receptor beta chains from one sample, sequenced in a study of control samples from healthy donors and cancer patients. Repertoires were generated with immunoSEQ multiplex PCR, while TCRdb's copy carries only in-frame clones and drops some. Altogether 75,000 to 100,000 clones are present, about four fifths being singletons, with the ten largest covering approximately 2%. The sequenced sample was blood. Receptors originate from a man aged 55-75 years in good health.

The chain combines TRBV18 with TRBJ2-3; D is perhaps TRBD2 (5 bases). This CDR3 has 17 residues. V gave up 2 bases and J gave up 4 bases, with 19 bases separating them. Germline lookup yields CDR1 KGHSH and CDR2 LQKENI. The CDR3 DNA sequence: TGTGCCAGCTCACCAACCGCAGGAGCGGTGGGCGCAGATACGCAGTATTTT. Amino acids: CASSPTAGAVGADTQYF.

On this clone: The sample has other DNA sequences that encode this CDR3 too. The chain recombines TRBV19 with TRBJ2-7; the D gene is possibly TRBD2 (5 bases). Trimming left V 3 bases short and J 0 bases short, with 6 bases between. CDR1 is LNHDA and CDR2 is SQIVND in the germline V gene (reference sequence). The CDR3 length is 13 residues. CDR3 DNA sequence: TGTGCCAGTAGTATGGGGAGCTCCTACGAGCAGTACTTC. It is translated as CASSMGSSYEQYF.

This chain joins TRBV19 and TRBJ1-1; D is undetermined. The V gene lost 9 bases and the J gene lost 3 bases, with 14 bases spanning the gap. This CDR3 contains 13 residues. Germline CDR1 and CDR2: LNHDA and SQIVND (reference sequence). The chain's CDR3 is CASRSIGDTEAFF. For the CDR3, the DNA is TGTGCCAGCCGTAGTATAGGTGACACTGAAGCTTTCTTT.

This clone showed up just once. The rearrangement links TRBV28 to TRBJ1-1; 7 bases agree with TRBD1. Trimming cost V 1 base and J 2 bases; bases outside gene matches: 4. Germline V gives CDR1 MDHEN, CDR2 SYDVKM. The CDR3 contains 15 residues. This CDR3 is CASSLYGTVNTEAFF. The CDR3 DNA follows: TGTGCCAGCAGTTTATATGGGACAGTCAACACTGAAGCTTTCTTT. The full variable domain, rest sourced from reference TRBV28 and TRBJ1-1, is DVKVTQSSRYLVKRTGEKVFLECVQDMDHENMFWYRQDPGLGLRLIYFSYDVKMKEKGDIPEGYSVSREKKERFSLILESASTNQTSMYLCASSLYGTVNTEAFFGQGTRLTVV.

The rearrangement uses TRBV3-1 (or the pseudogene TRBV3-2) and TRBJ1-2; tentatively, D is TRBD1 (5 bases). This CDR3 has 13 amino acids. Deletions cut 8 bases from V and 2 bases from J, with 12 bases between. CDR1 and CDR2 (germline): LGHDT, YNNKEL (reference sequence). In DNA form, the CDR3 reads TGTGCCAGCCGAAGGGGAGGGAACTATGGCTACACCTTC. This gives the protein CASRRGGNYGYTF.

J is TRBJ2-3 and V is TRBV3-1 (or the pseudogene TRBV3-2); no reliable D call. CDR1 is LGHDT and CDR2 is YNNKEL in the germline V gene (reference sequence). This CDR3 region has 14 residues. Trimming removed 5 bases from V and 4 bases from J, with 13 bases in between. CDR3 region: CASSGQVPPDTQYF. The CDR3 DNA sequence: TGTGCCAGCAGCGGTCAAGTGCCTCCAGATACGCAGTATTTT.

V gene TRBV19 combines with J gene TRBJ1-5; D is unresolved. Germline V gene sequence: CDR1 LNHDA, CDR2 SQIVND (reference sequence). Between the trimmed V and J ends, which lost 3 bases and 4 bases, there was a span of 10 bases. CDR3 length: 14 residues. The CDR3 nucleotides are TGTGCCAGTAGTATGAGGGAGGGTAATCAGCCCCAGCATTTT. It codes for CASSMREGNQPQHF.

The V and J genes are TRBV10-1 and TRBJ2-7, with no clear D. Germline values: CDR1 WNHNN, CDR2 SYGVQD (reference sequence). The CDR3 covers 15 residues. V was cut by 3 bases and J by 1 base, with 13 bases left in between. CDR3 loop: CASSEASTRSYEQYF. CDR3 DNA sequence: TGCGCCAGCAGTGAAGCGTCTACCCGATCCTACGAGCAGTACTTC.

This chain links TRBV27 with TRBJ2-4; weak D call: TRBD2 (6 bases). The length of the CDR3 is 14 residues. Germline V gives CDR1 MNHEY, CDR2 SMNVEV (reference sequence). The germline V and J ends were trimmed by 1 base and 6 bases, with 10 bases remaining between them. The CDR3 loop is CASSLYGSGNIQYF. The CDR3 nucleotides read TGTGCCAGCAGTTTATATGGTAGCGGAAACATTCAGTACTTC.

The chain joins TRBV7-6 to TRBJ2-2; D tentatively reads TRBD1 or TRBD2 (5 bases each). CDR1 SGHVS and CDR2 FNYEAQ come from the germline V gene. The CDR3 sequence is 17 residues long. Between the trimmed V and J ends, which lost 4 bases and 4 bases, there was a span of 19 bases. For the CDR3, the DNA is TGTGCCAGCAGCTCCCCCGGTGGAGAGGGGACCACCGGGGAGCTGTTTTTT. Translating gives CASSSPGGEGTTGELFF.

This clone was seen once. V gene TRBV2 combines with J gene TRBJ1-1, with unresolved D. Deletions cut 8 bases from V and 3 bases from J, with 16 bases between. The germline gives CDR1 SNHLY, CDR2 FYNNEI. This CDR3 comprises 14 residues. Here the CDR3 reads CASRLGNGDTEAFF. CDR3 bases: TGTGCCAGCCGATTAGGCAATGGGGACACTGAAGCTTTCTTT. Together with reference TRBV2 and TRBJ1-1, the CDR3 gives the full variable domain: EPEVTQTPSHQVTQMGQEVILRCVPISNHLYFYWYRQILGQKVEFLVSFYNNEISEKSEIFDDQFSVERPDGSNFTLKIRSTKLEDSAMYFCASRLGNGDTEAFFGQGTRLTVV.

The chain carries TRBV6-6 and TRBJ1-4, with TRBD1 as a possible D gene (6 bases). The CDR3 consists of 13 residues. Trimming removed 7 bases from V and 8 bases from J, with 14 bases in between. Per the germline V gene, CDR1 is MNHNY and CDR2 is SVGAGI (reference sequence). The chain's CDR3 is CASNGQPGEKLFF. The CDR3 nucleotides read TGTGCCAGCAACGGACAGCCGGGGGAAAAACTGTTTTTT.

Comment on this clone: The same CDR3 can be traced to other DNA sequences in this sample. The chain is built from TRBV13 and TRBJ2-1; weak D call: TRBD2 (7 bases). The CDR3 consists of 17 residues. Germline CDR1 is PRHDT and CDR2 is FYEKMQ (reference sequence). Trimming pared 5 bases from V and 4 bases from J, leaving 21 bases between. DNA for the CDR3: TGTGCCAGCAGCGGAAGGGTTTGGGGGGGCTCTTACAATGAGCAGTTCTTC. Translated, it gives CASSGRVWGGSYNEQFF.

The chain combines TRBV2 with TRBJ1-1; D perhaps matches TRBD1 (5 bases). The CDR3 length is 13 residues. Germline CDR1 is SNHLY and CDR2 is FYNNEI. Between the trimmed V and J ends, which lost 7 bases and 0 bases, there was a span of 9 bases. In nucleotides, the CDR3 is TGTGCCAGCACCCCGACAGTGAACACTGAAGCTTTCTTT. Encoded protein: CASTPTVNTEAFF.

This clone came up a few times. The CDR3 region has the DNA TGTGCCAGCAACCAACAGCGAGCCTACAATGAGCAGTTCTTC. Protein product: CASNQQRAYNEQFF. This sequence joins TRBV6-6 and TRBJ2-1; D is unclear. Germline CDR1 and CDR2: MNHNY and SVGAGI (reference sequence). V lost 7 bases, J lost 2 bases, and 12 bases lay in between. This CDR3 comprises 14 residues.

This clone was detected only once. The CDR3 loop is CASRATTGGKDTQYF. The CDR3 nucleotides are TGTGCCAGCAGGGCGACTACGGGGGGCAAAGATACGCAGTATTTT. The genes are TRBV6-6 and TRBJ2-3, with a weak D call TRBD2 (7 bases). V lost 6 bases and J 5 bases, leaving 18 bases between the germline ends. The CDR3 has 15 residues. Per germline, CDR1 MNHNY and CDR2 SVGAGI (reference sequence).

This clone was seen a single time. This rearrangement joins TRBV7-2 to TRBJ1-5; D might be TRBD1 (6 bases). V lost 2 bases to trimming and J lost 1 base, with 6 bases between them. The CDR3 spans 14 residues. The germline gives CDR1 SGHTA, CDR2 FQGNSA. CDR3 sequence (DNA): TGTGCCAGCAGCTTACAGGGGAGCAATCAGCCCCAGCATTTT. This translates into CASSLQGSNQPQHF.

This clone was detected once. The rearrangement uses TRBV19 and TRBJ2-4, with TRBD1 matching 9 bases. Trimming removed 6 bases from V and 13 bases from J; junction bases left unmatched: 13. The CDR3 sequence is 14 residues long. Germline V gene data show CDR1 as LNHDA and CDR2 as SQIVND (reference sequence). CDR3 protein: CASSVVPAGTGQYF. CDR3 in DNA: TGTGCCAGTAGCGTCGTCCCGGCCGGGACAGGGCAGTACTTC.

CDR3 bases: TGTGCCTGGAGTGACCAATTAAGGGGCGGCCAAGAGACCCAGTACTTC. Protein sequence: CAWSDQLRGGQETQYF. The chain recombines TRBV30 with TRBJ2-5; D may be TRBD1 (5 bases). Germline lookup yields CDR1 GTSNPN and CDR2 SVGIG (reference sequence). V was cut by 1 base and J by 1 base, with 16 bases left in between. The CDR3 consists of 16 residues.

This clone appeared a single time. V usage is TRBV19 and J usage is TRBJ2-3, with 9 bases lining up with TRBD2. The germline CDR1 and CDR2 sequences are LNHDA and SQIVND (reference sequence). The junction had 5 bases not matched to a gene; V was cut back by 3 bases and J by 1 base. The CDR3 length is 16 residues. CDR3 DNA: TGTGCCAGTAGTATGTATGGCGGGGGGGGCACAGATACGCAGTATTTT. Translation gives CASSMYGGGGTDTQYF.

This clone occurred a few times. The chain recombines TRBV12-5 with TRBJ2-1; D is undetermined. The CDR3 extends over 13 amino acids. V lost 3 bases to trimming and J lost 2 bases, with 5 bases between them. The germline V gene encodes CDR1 LGHNT and CDR2 FRNRAP. The CDR3 DNA is TGTGCTAGTGGTTTAGACCCCTACAATGAGCAGTTCTTC. Amino acid sequence: CASGLDPYNEQFF. Drawing the rest from reference TRBV12-5 and TRBJ2-1, the complete variable domain is DARVTQTPRHKVTEMGQEVTMRCQPILGHNTVFWYRQTMMQGLELLAYFRNRAPLDDSGMPKDRFSAEMPDATLATLKIQPSEPRDSAVYFCASGLDPYNEQFFGPGTRLTVL.